This TCR beta chain derives from a study of T cells in Graves' hyperthyroidism and ophthalmopathy. Findings of the study overall: Ophthalmopathy was distinguished from stable hyperthyroidism by 13 V-J signatures. Most clonotypes expanded in thyroid above 0.001 were likewise present in blood.

The CDR3 totals 14 residues. Deletions cut 4 bases from V and 1 base from J, with 10 bases between. Germline V gene sequence: CDR1 LGHDT, CDR2 YNNKEL (reference sequence). The cohort's ophthalmopathy patients, a group with duration under 3 months, had a Clinical Activity Score of at least 3 and a NOSPECS grade of at least 4. Exclusion of patients followed from uncontrolled infection, other autoimmune disease, pregnancy or lactation. What was amplified from RNA transcripts were TCR beta CDR3 regions. Carried out on the TCR CDR3, a first-round RT-PCR used the HTBI primer set. TCRdb analysed the multiplex PCR reads with MiXCR anew, one entry per CDR3 protein. The repertoire holds about 640,000 distinct CDR3 sequences, around 21% seen once, with 34% in the top ten. This clonotype was seen repeatedly, ten times or more. The antigen is not known.

The sequencing sample was made of blood. The sequence derives from a man aged 30 to 45 with Graves' ophthalmopathy. This chain joins TRBV3-1 and TRBJ1-1; D possibly corresponds to TRBD1 (5 bases). CDR3 coding DNA: TGTGCCAGCAGCCTCCGACAGACGAACACTGAAGCTTTCTTT. It is translated as CASSLRQTNTEAFF.